The rows below give T cell receptor beta chains drawn from one sample of a study of CD8+CD57+ T cells in acquired aplastic anemia. TCRdb reanalysed the reads using MiXCR and keeps one entry per CDR3 protein. The sample yields 250,000 to 300,000 distinct CDR3 sequences, 50% to 70% seen once. The material sequenced was sorted CD4+, CD8+, or CD8+CD57+ T cells (not recorded which) from PBMCs. The receptors come from a human donor with severe aplastic anemia or a healthy control (not recorded which). The CDR3 runs from the conserved cysteine through the conserved F or W. A D gene is named only where the DNA matches it firmly. Expanded clones get a size class; other rows say once, few or many, or leave the size out.

TRBJ2-1 NA NA TRBV10-2 CASRASSEQFF TGCGCCAGCAGGGCCTCCAGTGAGCAGTTCTTC
TRBJ2-7 NA NA TRBV10-3 CGGAPPCSYEQYF TGCGGGGGTGCACCTCCGTGCTCCTACGAGCAGTACTTC
TRBJ2-7 TRBD1 few TRBV2 CASGDITGTEDQNRYEQYF TGTGCCAGCGGCGACATTACCGGGACAGAAGACCAGAACCGCTACGAGCAGTACTTC
TRBJ2-7 TRBD1 once TRBV7-2 CASSTGVPYEQYF TGTGCCAGCAGCACAGGGGTGCCCTACGAGCAGTACTTC
TRBJ2-7 NA once TRBV11-2 CASSLRLDEQYF TGTGCCAGCAGCTTACGTTTGGACGAGCAGTACTTC
TRBJ2-1 TRBD2 once TRBV6-1 CASSKVSSGGSYNEQFF TGTGCCAGCAGTAAGGTCTCTAGCGGGGGTTCCTACAATGAGCAGTTCTTC
TRBJ1-4 NA many TRBV5-1 CASSLGAGREKLFF TGCGCCAGCAGCTTAGGGGCAGGACGAGAAAAACTGTTTTTT
TRBJ2-7 TRBD2 NA TRBV20-1 CSASFSGVNEQYF TGCAGTGCTAGCTTTAGCGGGGTCAACGAGCAGTACTTC
TRBJ1-6 NA once TRBV10-3 CAISESWSVEGNSPLHF TGTGCCATCAGTGAGTCATGGTCCGTGGAGGGGAATTCACCCCTCCACTTT
TRBJ2-3 TRBD2 many TRBV12-3/TRBV12-4 CASSFGGGPPGDTQYF TGTGCCAGCAGTTTCGGCGGGGGGCCTCCGGGAGATACGCAGTATTTT
TRBJ1-2 NA few TRBV18 CASSPMPGLLDGYTF TGTGCCAGCTCACCAATGCCAGGGCTTTTAGATGGCTACACCTTC
TRBJ2-7 NA once TRBV15 CATSRDQGSYEQYF TGTGCCACCAGCAGAGATCAGGGTTCCTACGAGCAGTACTTC
TRBJ1-3 NA many TRBV4-3 CASSQDRWGVSGNTIYF TGCGCCAGCAGCCAAGATAGGTGGGGAGTCTCTGGAAACACCATATATTTT
TRBJ2-1 NA NA TRBV5-1 CASSLGPESGNEQFF TGTGCCAGCAGCTTGGGACCGGAAAGTGGCAATGAGCAGTTCTTC
TRBJ2-7 TRBD1 NA TRBV7-6 CASSLGRDSYEQYF TGTGCCAGCAGCTTAGGACGGGACAGCTACGAGCAGTACTTC
TRBJ2-7 NA few TRBV11-3 CASSFQGNTYEQYF TGTGCCAGCAGCTTCCAGGGGAACACCTACGAGCAGTACTTC